This T cell receptor beta chain was sequenced for a study of OX40 agonist ivuxolimab in advanced cancers. This CDR3 has 15 residues. Germline V gene sequence: CDR1 SEHNR, CDR2 FQNEAQ (reference sequence). Trimming took 5 bases from V and 3 from J, leaving 13 bases between them. Study findings and constraints: Among the least clonally expanded were partial responders at 0.1-3.0 mg/kg.

Remarks on this clone: Its specificity is unknown.

The repertoire was sequenced with immunoSEQ multiplex PCR; TCRdb's copy has only in-frame clones and lacks some. Here the sample spans just under 20,000 clones, about 70% being singletons. This chain connects TRBV7-9 to TRBJ2-2; D is perhaps TRBD2 (5 bases). Sequenced material: CD4+ or CD8+ T cells sorted from blood, taken in a trial of the OX40 agonist ivuxolimab. The clonotype was recovered from an adult with an advanced solid tumor such as melanoma, head and neck, liver or kidney cancer. The CDR3 DNA follows: TGTGCCAGCAGCCCCTATCTCGGGGACACCGGGGAGCTGTTTTTT. The encoded protein is CASSPYLGDTGELFF.